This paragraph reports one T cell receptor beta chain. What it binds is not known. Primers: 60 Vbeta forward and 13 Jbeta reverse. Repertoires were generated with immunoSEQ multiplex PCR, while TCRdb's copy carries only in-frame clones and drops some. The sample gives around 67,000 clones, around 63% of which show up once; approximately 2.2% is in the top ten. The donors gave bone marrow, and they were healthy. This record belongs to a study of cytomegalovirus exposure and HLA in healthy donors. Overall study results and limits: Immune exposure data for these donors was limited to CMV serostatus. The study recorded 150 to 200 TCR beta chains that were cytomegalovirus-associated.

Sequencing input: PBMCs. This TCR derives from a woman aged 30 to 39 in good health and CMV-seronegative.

The CDR3 spells CASSLDRGHEQYF. In DNA, the CDR3 is TGTGCCAGCAGCTTAGACAGGGGGCACGAGCAGTACTTC. The chain has TRBV7-8 and TRBJ2-7; 9 bases are shared with TRBD1. With V trimmed by 1 base and J by 5 bases, 0 bases remained unmatched. The CDR3 runs to 13 residues. Germline CDR1 reads SGHVS; CDR2 reads FQNEAQ. The full variable domain, its missing parts supplied by reference TRBV7-8 and TRBJ2-7, is GAGVSQSPRYKVAKRGQDVALRCDPISGHVSLFWYQQALGQGPEFLTYFQNEAQLDKSGLPSDRFFAERPEGSVSTLKIQRTQQEDSAVYLCASSLDRGHEQYFGPGTRLTVT.